This TCR beta chain was sequenced for a study of shared clonotypes between healthy human individuals. Across the whole study: Aged 18 to 49, the donors were two women and three men.

The CDR3 runs 14 residues. V was trimmed by 6 bases and J by 2 bases, leaving 16 bases between them. Per the germline V gene, CDR1 is SQVTM and CDR2 is ANQGSEA. Assay: immunoSEQ multiplex PCR; the TCRdb copy retains only in-frame clones and omits some. The table includes about 690,000 clones, around 91% detected once. V is TRBV29-1 and J is TRBJ1-2; tentatively, D is TRBD1 (6 bases). Sequencing was performed on memory CD8+ T cells from PBMCs. Specified subset: CD45RO+ cells pooled with CCR7-negative TemRA cells. This receptor was identified in a man in his late teens or twenties in good health. Some clones in this sample may be carry-over from other donors' samples. In DNA form, the CDR3 reads TGCAGCGTGATTACCCATACAGGGAACTATGGCTACACCTTC. It encodes CSVITHTGNYGYTF.